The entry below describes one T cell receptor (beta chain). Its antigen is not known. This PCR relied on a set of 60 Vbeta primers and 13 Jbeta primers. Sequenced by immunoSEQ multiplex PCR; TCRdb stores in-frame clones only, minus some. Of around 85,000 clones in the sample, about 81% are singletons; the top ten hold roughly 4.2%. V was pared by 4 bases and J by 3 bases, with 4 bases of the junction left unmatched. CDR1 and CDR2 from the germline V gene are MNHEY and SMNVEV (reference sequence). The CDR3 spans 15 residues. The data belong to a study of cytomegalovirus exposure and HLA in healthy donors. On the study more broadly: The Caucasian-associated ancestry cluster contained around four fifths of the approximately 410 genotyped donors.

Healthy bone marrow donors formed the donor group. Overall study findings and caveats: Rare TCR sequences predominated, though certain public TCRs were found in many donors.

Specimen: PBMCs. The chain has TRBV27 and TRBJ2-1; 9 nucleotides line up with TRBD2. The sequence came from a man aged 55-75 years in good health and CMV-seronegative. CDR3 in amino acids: CASSSSSGVYNEQFF. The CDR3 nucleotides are TGTGCCAGCAGTTCCTCTAGCGGGGTCTACAATGAGCAGTTCTTC.